These 16 T cell receptor beta chains originate from one sample sequenced in a study of cytomegalovirus exposure and HLA in healthy donors (dated by TCRdb to the late 2010s). Library creation used the immunoSEQ multiplex PCR assay. For the multiplex PCR, a mixture combining 60 forward primers for TCR Vbeta segments and 13 reverse primers for TCR Jbeta segments was used. TCRdb retrieved this table from immuneACCESS and kept in-frame rearrangements only. Not all clones are present; in checked studies, unresolved V genes account for under half, and no reason is known for the remainder. The sample has 150,000 to 200,000 clones on record, around 90% of them singletons. The ten largest account for 1.5% to 2% of the sample. Sequenced input: PBMCs. The origin of the receptors is a woman under 30 in good health and CMV-seronegative.

This sequence joins TRBV11-2 and TRBJ1-6; D is unresolved. The CDR3 contains 13 residues. CDR1 is SGHAT and CDR2 is FQNNGV in the germline V gene. Trimming pared 5 bases from V and 1 base from J, leaving 3 bases between. The CDR3 DNA sequence: TGTGCCAGCAGCACTTCCTATAATTCACCCCTCCACTTT. Amino acids: CASSTSYNSPLHF.

This chain connects TRBV4-1 to TRBJ1-3; D remains unclear. The CDR3 contains 16 residues. V lost 2 bases, J lost 1 base, and 12 bases lay in between. Germline V gene sequence: CDR1 MGHRA, CDR2 YSYEKL. The CDR3 protein is CASSQTNTFSGNTIYF. The CDR3 DNA reads as TGCGCCAGCAGCCAAACTAACACGTTTTCTGGAAACACCATATATTTT.

The chain carries TRBV11-2 and TRBJ2-1; 9 nucleotides agree with TRBD2. The V gene's germline CDR1 is SGHAT and CDR2 FQNNGV. CDR3 size: 13 residues. CDR3 residues: CASGGPSYNEQFF. The CDR3 coding sequence is TGTGCTAGCGGGGGCCCTTCCTACAATGAGCAGTTCTTC.

V gene TRBV27 combines with J gene TRBJ1-6; 7 bases line up with TRBD1. The CDR3 has 13 residues. The V gene's germline CDR1 is MNHEY and CDR2 SMNVEV (reference sequence). V lost 10 bases to trimming and J lost 9 bases; unmatched junction nucleotides: 9. The CDR3 coding sequence is TGTGCCACCGGACAGGCCAGGCGTTCACCCCTCCACTTT. Its translation: CATGQARRSPLHF.

This chain uses TRBV28 with TRBJ1-5; D gene ambiguous. The CDR3 has 14 residues. Germline CDR1 and CDR2: MDHEN and SYDVKM. V was shortened by 4 bases and J by 0 bases, with 7 bases between the two germline ends. CDR3 nucleotides: TGTGCCAGCAGTTGGAGTGATAGCAATCAGCCCCAGCATTTT. It codes for CASSWSDSNQPQHF.

V is TRBV10-3 and J is TRBJ1-1, with 7 nucleotides matching TRBD1. V shed 10 bases and J 1 base; nucleotides not matched to a gene: 3. The CDR3 covers 12 residues. Germline loops: CDR1 ENHRY, CDR2 SYGVKD. In DNA form, the CDR3 reads TGTGCCACAGGACAGGCGAACACTGAAGCTTTCTTT. Translation gives CATGQANTEAFF.

The rearrangement uses TRBV10-1 and TRBJ2-5, with D maybe TRBD1 (6 bases). Germline V CDR1 and CDR2: WNHNN, SYGVQD (reference sequence). V gave up 2 bases and J gave up 5 bases, with 15 bases separating them. This CDR3 is 15 amino acids long. The CDR3: CASSETTPRGETQYF. CDR3 DNA: TGCGCCAGCAGTGAGACAACGCCGAGGGGGGAGACCCAGTACTTC.

The chain uses TRBV29-1 and TRBJ2-1; TRBD2 matches 8 bases. This CDR3 has 14 amino acids. V lost 6 bases and J lost 0; bases outside the gene matches: 4. In germline, CDR1 is SQVTM, CDR2 ANQGSEA. The chain's CDR3 is CSVVAGTSYNEQFF. CDR3 in DNA: TGCAGCGTCGTAGCGGGGACCTCCTACAATGAGCAGTTCTTC.

This clone was counted once. This chain connects TRBV7-9 to TRBJ1-1; D is undetermined. Trimming removed 5 bases at V and 4 bases at J, with 8 bases between. Germline V gene data show CDR1 as SEHNR and CDR2 as FQNEAQ (reference sequence). This CDR3 has 12 amino acids. CDR3 sequence (DNA): TGTGCCAGCAGCAGCGGGATCACTGAAGCTTTCTTT. Protein product: CASSSGITEAFF.

The chain carries TRBV7-6 and TRBJ2-5; D may be TRBD1 (5 bases). This CDR3 contains 16 residues. Trimming cost V 0 bases and J 5 bases, with 16 bases left between them. CDR1 is SGHVS, CDR2 FNYEAQ, per germline. The CDR3 coding sequence is TGTGCCAGCAGCTTAGCGCACCTCGACAGCACGGAGACCCAGTACTTC. Translated: CASSLAHLDSTETQYF.

This clone was observed a handful of times. J is TRBJ2-5 and V is TRBV20-1; D remains ambiguous. Germline loops: CDR1 DFQATT, CDR2 SNEGSKA (reference sequence). The V end was cut by 3 bases, the J end by 2 bases, with 4 bases between. CDR3 length: 11 residues. The CDR3 DNA is TGCAGTGCTAGTATTCAAGAGACCCAGTACTTC. Translation gives CSASIQETQYF.

The chain recombines TRBV5-6 with TRBJ2-7; 9 nucleotides align to TRBD2. J lost 5 bases, V lost 0 bases, and 9 bases had no gene match. From germline, CDR1 is SGHDT and CDR2 YYEEEE. The CDR3 covers 16 residues. The CDR3 sequence is CASSLEGAGGPHEQYF. In DNA, the CDR3 is TGTGCCAGCAGCTTGGAAGGGGCGGGAGGGCCCCACGAGCAGTACTTC.

This clone was recorded only once. V gene TRBV19 combines with J gene TRBJ1-1, with TRBD1 identical over 9 bases. Germline assignment: CDR1 LNHDA and CDR2 SQIVND (reference sequence). Trimming at V came to 6 bases and at J to 3 bases, leaving 11 bases not matched to a gene. This CDR3 comprises 16 residues. CDR3 DNA: TGTGCCAGTAGGACTCCGACAGGGGGAGTGGACACTGAAGCTTTCTTT. Its protein is CASRTPTGGVDTEAFF.

CDR3: CASSYGRPFNSPLHF. The CDR3 coding sequence is TGTGCCAGCAGTTACGGGCGACCCTTTAATTCACCCCTCCACTTT. The genes are TRBV6-5 and TRBJ1-6; no clear D. V gave up 2 bases and J gave up 6 bases, with 11 bases separating them. CDR3 length: 15 residues. Germline V gives CDR1 MNHEY, CDR2 SVGAGI.

The chain has TRBV6-6 and TRBJ1-5; weak D call: TRBD1 (5 bases). V lost 5 bases, J lost 3 bases, and 17 bases lay in between. The germline V gene has CDR1 MNHNY and CDR2 SVGAGI (reference sequence). The CDR3 is 16 residues long. CDR3 coding DNA: TGTGCCAGCAGTCGTACCCGGGACTCTCTCAATCAGCCCCAGCATTTT. Translation gives CASSRTRDSLNQPQHF.

The chain is built from TRBV5-1 and TRBJ2-5; possible D gene TRBD1, 8 bases. Between the trimmed V and J ends, which lost 4 bases and 4 bases, there was a span of 20 bases. The V gene's germline CDR1 is SGHRS and CDR2 YFSETQ. The CDR3 has 16 amino acids. The chain's CDR3 is CASSDGGQGGAETQYF. CDR3 in DNA: TGCGCCAGCAGCGACGGCGGACAGGGAGGGGCAGAGACCCAGTACTTC. Full variable domain (missing parts from reference TRBV5-1 and TRBJ2-5): KAGVTQTPRYLIKTRGQQVTLSCSPISGHRSVSWYQQTPGQGLQFLFEYFSETQRNKGNFPGRFSGRQFSNSRSEMNVSTLELGDSALYLCASSDGGQGGAETQYFGPGTRLLVL.